This record concerns one T cell receptor beta chain sequence. It was with a sample-barcoded 5' primer and a J-beta primer mix that a second PCR of about 6 to 12 cycles was run. MiXCR was run by TCRdb on the 5' RACE reads, yielding one entry per CDR3 protein. In the table there are around 800,000 distinct CDR3 sequences, 46% of which are singletons. The data were taken from a study of blood T cells in healthy people across ages. The V gene's germline CDR1 is LGHDT and CDR2 YNNKEL (reference sequence). V lost 0 bases and J lost 13, with 13 bases in between. This CDR3 has 13 amino acids. Sequenced material: blood. The chain carries TRBV3-1 and TRBJ2-4; tentatively, D is TRBD2 (6 bases). The clonotype was recovered from a man older than 75 in good health. CDR3 coding DNA: TGTGCCAGCAGCCAAGATCGGGAGCTCCCCCAGTACTTC. Translation: CASSQDRELPQYF.